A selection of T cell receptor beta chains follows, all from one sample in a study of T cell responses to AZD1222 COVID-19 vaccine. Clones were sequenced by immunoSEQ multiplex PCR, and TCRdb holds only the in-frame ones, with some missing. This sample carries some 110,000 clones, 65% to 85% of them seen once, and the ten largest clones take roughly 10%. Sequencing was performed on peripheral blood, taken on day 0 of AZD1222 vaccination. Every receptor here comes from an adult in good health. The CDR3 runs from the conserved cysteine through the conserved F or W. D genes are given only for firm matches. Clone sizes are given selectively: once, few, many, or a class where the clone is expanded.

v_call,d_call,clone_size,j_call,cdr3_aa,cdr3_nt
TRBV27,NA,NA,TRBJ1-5,CASSSDSRQPQHF,TGTGCCAGCAGTTCGGACAGTCGCCAGCCCCAGCATTTT
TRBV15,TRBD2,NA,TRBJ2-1,CATSLAGGGNEQFF,TGTGCCACCAGCCTAGCGGGGGGAGGCAATGAGCAGTTCTTC
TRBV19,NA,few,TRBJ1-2,CASKEGYNYGYTF,TGTGCCAGTAAGGAGGGCTATAACTATGGCTACACCTTC
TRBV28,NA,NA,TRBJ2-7,CASSYWGQGSAGGRYEQYF,TGTGCCAGCAGTTATTGGGGACAGGGATCAGCGGGAGGGCGGTACGAGCAGTACTTC
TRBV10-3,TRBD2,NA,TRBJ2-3,CAIRAGTSGTDTQYF,TGTGCCATCAGAGCCGGGACTAGCGGCACAGATACGCAGTATTTT
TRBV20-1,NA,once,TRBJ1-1,CSAPGLNGAFF,TGCAGTGCACCCGGACTTAACGGGGCTTTCTTT
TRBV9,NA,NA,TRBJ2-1,CASSVGGTAPGKRDNEQFF,TGTGCCAGCAGCGTAGGAGGGACCGCACCTGGGAAAAGAGACAATGAGCAGTTCTTC
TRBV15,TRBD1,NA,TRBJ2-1,CATSRTGSSYNEQFF,TGTGCCACCAGCCGGACAGGGAGCTCCTACAATGAGCAGTTCTTC
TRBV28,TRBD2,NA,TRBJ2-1,CASSSPSGSYNEQFF,TGTGCCAGCAGTTCCCCTAGCGGCTCCTACAATGAGCAGTTCTTC
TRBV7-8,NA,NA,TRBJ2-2,CASSLARASLFSGELFF,TGTGCCAGCAGCTTAGCCAGGGCTAGCCTTTTTTCCGGGGAGCTGTTTTTT
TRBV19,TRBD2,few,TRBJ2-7,CASSSGLREGRDYEQYF,TGTGCCAGTAGTTCTGGTTTGAGGGAGGGGAGAGACTACGAGCAGTACTTC
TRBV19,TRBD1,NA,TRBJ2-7,CASRQTGYSYEQYF,TGTGCCAGTAGACAGACAGGGTACTCCTACGAGCAGTACTTC
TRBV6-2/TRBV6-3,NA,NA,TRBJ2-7,CASSHMPYEQYF,TGTGCCAGCAGCCACATGCCCTACGAGCAGTACTTC
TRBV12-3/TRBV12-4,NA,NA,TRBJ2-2,CASSLGITGELFF,TGTGCCAGCAGTCTCGGGATCACCGGGGAGCTGTTTTTT
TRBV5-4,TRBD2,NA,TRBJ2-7,CASSRPSGSYEQYF,TGTGCCAGCAGCCGGCCGAGCGGGAGCTACGAGCAGTACTTC
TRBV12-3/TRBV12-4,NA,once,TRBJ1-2,CASSYGTATNF,TGTGCCAGCAGTTACGGGACGGCCACGAACTTC
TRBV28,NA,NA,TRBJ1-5,CASRGGNSNQPQHF,TGTGCCAGCAGGGGGGGGAATAGCAATCAGCCCCAGCATTTT
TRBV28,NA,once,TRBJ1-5,CASSLGGQGNQPQHF,TGTGCCAGCAGTTTAGGGGGACAAGGCAATCAGCCCCAGCATTTT
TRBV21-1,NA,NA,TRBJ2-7,CASSKAQGAVYEQYF,TGTGCCAGCAGCAAAGCACAGGGCGCGGTGTACGAGCAGTACTTC
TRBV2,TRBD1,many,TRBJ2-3,CASSDQGAGEQDTQYF,TGTGCCAGCAGTGATCAGGGGGCAGGGGAACAAGATACGCAGTATTTT
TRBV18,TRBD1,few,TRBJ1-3,CASSYDRGLGNTIYF,TGTGCCAGCTCATACGACAGGGGGCTTGGAAACACCATATATTTT
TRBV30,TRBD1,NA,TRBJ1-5,CAWSGQGTNQPQHF,TGTGCCTGGAGTGGACAGGGGACCAATCAGCCCCAGCATTTT
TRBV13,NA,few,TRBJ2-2,CASSHRTHSGELFF,TGTGCCAGCAGCCACCGGACCCACTCCGGGGAGCTGTTTTTT
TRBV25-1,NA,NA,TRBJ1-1,CATRVNTEAFF,TGTGCCACTCGGGTGAACACTGAAGCTTTCTTT
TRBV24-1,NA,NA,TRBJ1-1,CATSDPYNRQANTEAFF,TGTGCCACCAGTGACCCTTACAACAGACAGGCGAACACTGAAGCTTTCTTT
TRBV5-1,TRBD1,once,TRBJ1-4,CASSPGTANEKLFF,TGCGCCAGCAGCCCCGGGACAGCTAATGAAAAACTGTTTTTT
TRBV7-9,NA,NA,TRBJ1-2,CASTPKTGTANYGYTF,TGTGCCAGCACCCCGAAAACCGGGACCGCAAACTATGGCTACACCTTC
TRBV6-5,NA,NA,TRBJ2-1,CASSDSPIYNEQFF,TGTGCCAGCAGTGACTCCCCAATTTACAATGAGCAGTTCTTC
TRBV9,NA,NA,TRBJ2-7,CASSPDSGSYEQYF,TGTGCCAGCAGCCCTGACAGTGGCAGCTACGAGCAGTACTTC
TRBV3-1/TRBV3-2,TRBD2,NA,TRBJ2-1,CASSQERGRARNEQFF,TGTGCCAGCAGCCAAGAAAGAGGGAGGGCCAGGAATGAGCAGTTCTTC
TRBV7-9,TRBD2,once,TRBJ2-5,CASSQTSAETQYF,TGTGCCAGCAGCCAGACTAGCGCAGAGACCCAGTACTTC
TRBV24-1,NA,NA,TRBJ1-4,CATSDSGRHEKLFF,TGTGCCACCAGTGACTCGGGACGGCATGAAAAACTGTTTTTT